The 19 T cell receptor beta chains in this list originate from one sample, sequenced in a study of chemoradiotherapy in HPV16-positive cancers. Measured with immunoSEQ multiplex PCR; TCRdb has only the in-frame clones, and not every one. Here the sample spans 1,500 to 2,000 clones, roughly 73% being singletons. The input for sequencing was tumor tissue, taken from a patient who underwent chemoradiotherapy. These receptors were collected from a human donor with HPV-associated anogenital cancer.

The chain is built from TRBV5-1 and TRBJ1-1, with D possibly matching TRBD1 (5 bases). The V gene lost 4 bases and the J gene lost 4 bases, with 8 bases spanning the gap. The germline V gene encodes CDR1 SGHRS and CDR2 YFSETQ. This CDR3 region has 12 residues. The CDR3 is CASSEGTTEAFF. CDR3 coding DNA: TGCGCCAGCAGCGAAGGGACCACTGAAGCTTTCTTT.

The rearrangement links TRBV5-6 to TRBJ1-2; D is ambiguous. The CDR3 is made up of 15 amino acids. CDR1 and CDR2 from the germline V gene are SGHDT and YYEEEE. V gave up 5 bases and J gave up 0 bases, with 14 bases separating them. CDR3 DNA sequence: TGTGCCAGCAGGATGTACCGCAGCACTAACTATGGCTACACCTTC. Protein sequence: CASRMYRSTNYGYTF. The full variable domain, completed using reference TRBV5-6 and TRBJ1-2, is DAGVTQSPTHLIKTRGQQVTLRCSPKSGHDTVSWYQQALGQGPQFIFQYYEEEERQRGNFPDRFSGHQFPNYSSELNVNALLLGDSALYLCASRMYRSTNYGYTFGSGTRLTVV.

This clone was detected only once. V gene TRBV5-1 combines with J gene TRBJ2-7; unclear D gene. CDR1 SGHRS and CDR2 YFSETQ come from the germline V gene. Trimming pared 4 bases from V and 0 bases from J, leaving 14 bases between. The CDR3 spans 15 residues. CDR3 in amino acids: CASSLRTVTSYEQYF. The CDR3 DNA is TGCGCCAGCAGCCTACGGACCGTGACCTCCTACGAGCAGTACTTC.

The chain joins TRBV2 to TRBJ2-3, with 12 bases identical to TRBD2. The V gene's germline CDR1 is SNHLY and CDR2 FYNNEI. This CDR3 comprises 16 residues. Trimming took 4 bases from V and 2 from J; bases not matched to a gene: 4. In DNA form, the CDR3 reads TGTGCCAGCAGTGGGCTAGCGGGGGGGGACACAGATACGCAGTATTTT. Translated: CASSGLAGGDTDTQYF. Looking up the rest from reference TRBV2 and TRBJ2-3 gives the full variable domain: EPEVTQTPSHQVTQMGQEVILRCVPISNHLYFYWYRQILGQKVEFLVSFYNNEISEKSEIFDDQFSVERPDGSNFTLKIRSTKLEDSAMYFCASSGLAGGDTDTQYFGPGTRLTVL.

V gene TRBV7-4 combines with J gene TRBJ2-7; 7 nucleotides match TRBD1. Germline CDR1 SGHVT, CDR2 SQSDAQ. J gave up 6 bases and V 1 base, and 12 bases lay outside the gene matches. The CDR3 has 16 amino acids. The chain's CDR3 is CASSLVDREKTSEQYF. The CDR3 region has the DNA TGTGCCAGCAGCTTAGTAGACAGGGAGAAAACAAGCGAGCAGTACTTC.

The J gene is TRBJ1-2, the V gene TRBV4-1; D not certain. The CDR3 spans 14 residues. Germline CDR1 is MGHRA and CDR2 is YSYEKL. Trimming took off 3 bases at V and 4 bases at J, with 12 bases between the two ends. The CDR3 protein is CASSQVTASYGYTF. The DNA for the CDR3 is TGCGCCAGCAGCCAGGTGACGGCGAGCTATGGCTACACCTTC.

This chain connects TRBV5-6 to TRBJ2-3; 9 positions match TRBD2. The CDR3 loop spans 15 amino acids. Looked up from germline, CDR1 is SGHDT and CDR2 is YYEEEE. The ends lost 2 bases at V and 3 bases at J; junction bases unmatched: 4. CDR3 loop: CASSLGAGGTDTQYF. In DNA, the CDR3 is TGTGCCAGCAGCTTAGGGGCGGGGGGGACAGATACGCAGTATTTT. Supplemented by reference TRBV5-6 and TRBJ2-3, the full variable domain reads DAGVTQSPTHLIKTRGQQVTLRCSPKSGHDTVSWYQQALGQGPQFIFQYYEEEERQRGNFPDRFSGHQFPNYSSELNVNALLLGDSALYLCASSLGAGGTDTQYFGPGTRLTVL.

This clone ranks as large. V is TRBV7-9 and J is TRBJ1-1; D possibly corresponds to TRBD1 (5 bases). The CDR3 is 13 amino acids. Germline lookup yields CDR1 SEHNR and CDR2 FQNEAQ (reference sequence). V dropped 5 bases and J dropped 0 bases, with 7 bases sitting between them. The CDR3 is CASSATVNTEAFF. The CDR3 bases are TGTGCCAGCAGCGCGACAGTGAACACTGAAGCTTTCTTT.

V gene TRBV29-1 combines with J gene TRBJ1-1; TRBD1 aligns across 9 bases. CDR3 length equals 13 residues. After removal of 5 bases from V and 3 bases from J, the junction contained 4 bases not matched to a gene. CDR1 SQVTM and CDR2 ANQGSEA come from the germline V gene. CDR3 amino acids: CSVSTGGDTEAFF. In nucleotides, the CDR3 is TGCAGCGTTTCTACAGGGGGCGACACTGAAGCTTTCTTT.

In nucleotides, the CDR3 is TGTGCCAGTAGTATCGGGCTGGTGAATGAGCAGTTCTTC. The encoded protein is CASSIGLVNEQFF. This chain links TRBV19 with TRBJ2-1; no clear D gene. Germline V gives CDR1 LNHDA, CDR2 SQIVND (reference sequence). The CDR3 runs 13 residues. Trimming left V 3 bases short and J 7 bases short, with 10 bases between.

This chain joins TRBV11-1 and TRBJ2-5, with a possible D match to TRBD2 (5 bases). Germline loops: CDR1 SGHAT, CDR2 FQDESV (reference sequence). Deletions cut 4 bases from V and 7 bases from J, with 13 bases between. The CDR3 runs to 13 residues. The CDR3 spells CASSSEEVGTQYF. DNA for the CDR3: TGTGCCAGCAGCTCCGAGGAGGTTGGGACCCAGTACTTC.

This sequence joins TRBV19 and TRBJ1-5, with unresolved D. Germline V CDR1 and CDR2: LNHDA, SQIVND (reference sequence). This CDR3 is built from 16 residues. V lost 4 bases and J 0 bases, leaving 13 bases between the germline ends. The CDR3 here is CASSTRYTYSNQPQHF. For the CDR3, the DNA is TGTGCCAGTAGTACCCGCTACACCTATAGCAATCAGCCCCAGCATTTT.

The V call is TRBV11-1, the J call TRBJ2-7, with 8 bases matching TRBD1. The V segment lost 5 bases and the J segment 5 bases; nucleotides outside the gene matches: 14. The germline V gene has CDR1 SGHAT and CDR2 FQDESV (reference sequence). The CDR3 sequence is 16 residues long. CDR3 nucleotides: TGTGCCAGCAGCCCCCGGGACAGGACTGGGGTACACGAGCAGTACTTC. The encoded protein is CASSPRDRTGVHEQYF. Using reference TRBV11-1 and TRBJ2-7 for the parts outside the CDR3, the full variable domain is EAEVAQSPRYKITEKSQAVAFWCDPISGHATLYWYRQILGQGPELLVQFQDESVVDDSQLPKDRFSAERLKGVDSTLKIQPAELGDSAMYLCASSPRDRTGVHEQYFGPGTRLTVT.

The chain links TRBV19 to TRBJ1-5, with 9 bases lining up with TRBD1. With V trimmed by 4 bases and J by 2 bases, 6 bases remained unmatched. The germline V gene has CDR1 LNHDA and CDR2 SQIVND (reference sequence). CDR3 length: 16 residues. CDR3 in amino acids: CASSKQGANRNQPQHF. In DNA, the CDR3 is TGTGCCAGTAGTAAACAGGGGGCTAATCGCAATCAGCCCCAGCATTTT.

CDR3 bases: TGTGCCAGCAGCGTAGACACAAGTAGCAATGAGCAGTTCTTC. Translation: CASSVDTSSNEQFF. The rearrangement uses TRBV9 and TRBJ2-1; D unclear. The germline V and J ends were trimmed by 0 bases and 6 bases, with 10 bases remaining between them. CDR3 length: 14 amino acids. From germline, CDR1 is SGDLS and CDR2 YYNGEE.

The chain couples TRBV18 to TRBJ1-5; the D is unclear. With 6 bases removed from V and 0 bases from J, the gap between germline ends came to 6 bases. Germline assignment: CDR1 KGHSH and CDR2 LQKENI. The CDR3 loop spans 13 amino acids. DNA for the CDR3: TGTGCCAGCTCCCCTGATAGCAATCAGCCCCAGCATTTT. This gives the protein CASSPDSNQPQHF.

The sample holds one count of this clone. The chain carries TRBV7-2 and TRBJ1-5, with D tentatively TRBD1 (5 bases). CDR1 and CDR2 from the germline V gene are SGHTA and FQGNSA. Trimming took off 2 bases at V and 6 bases at J, with 14 bases between the two ends. This CDR3 region has 15 residues. The CDR3: CASSLSKGVGQPQHF. CDR3 in DNA: TGTGCCAGCAGCTTATCTAAAGGGGTCGGTCAGCCCCAGCATTTT.

This clone turned up a few times. CDR3 loop: CAWTPPGQGGYSSLHF. The CDR3 DNA reads as TGTGCCTGGACCCCCCCGGGACAGGGGGGCTATTCGTCCCTCCACTTT. V usage is TRBV30 and J usage is TRBJ1-6; 11 nucleotides align to TRBD1. V lost 4 bases to trimming and J lost 14 bases; unmatched junction nucleotides: 16. The CDR3 spans 16 residues. The germline gives CDR1 GTSNPN, CDR2 SVGIG (reference sequence). Together with reference TRBV30 and TRBJ1-6, the CDR3 gives the full variable domain: SQTIHQWPATLVQPVGSPLSLECTVEGTSNPNLYWYRQAAGRGLQLLFYSVGIGQISSEVPQNLSASRPQDRQFILSSKKLLLSDSGFYLCAWTPPGQGGYSSLHFGNGTRLTVT.

The rearrangement uses TRBV15 and TRBJ2-4; TRBD1 agrees at 7 bases. Germline CDR1 LNHNV, CDR2 YYDKDF (reference sequence). V shed 0 bases, J shed 7 bases, and the junction held 0 bases outside the gene matches. The CDR3 covers 13 residues. The CDR3 spells CATSRETGNIQYF. CDR3 bases: TGTGCCACCAGCAGAGAGACAGGGAACATTCAGTACTTC.